The source of this TCR beta chain is a study of identical twins. This CDR3 is 14 amino acids long. CDR1 is SQVTM and CDR2 is ANQGSEA in the germline V gene. V gave up 6 bases and J gave up 4 bases; unmatched junction bases: 9. Template switching added a universal primer site, and cDNA bore unique molecular identifiers. TCRdb reanalysed the 5' RACE reads using MiXCR and keeps one entry per CDR3 protein. The sample has fewer than 550,000 distinct CDR3 sequences, 13% to 15% seen once; the top ten hold 0.44%. This clonotype occurred a few times. Its antigen is currently unknown. Overall study results and limits: Fewer insertions characterized abundant cord blood beta clonotypes, whereas memory repertoires showed none. Twins shared beta out-of-frame sequences in excess, but this excess was weaker.

The same sample was also studied in work on yellow fever vaccine responses in identical twins. This second study says: Reports say the vaccine T cell response in twins looked partly convergent and partly personalized.

The clonotype comes from a woman under 30 in good health. The V gene is TRBV29-1, the J gene TRBJ2-1, with 7 bases matching TRBD2. The sequencing input was CD4+ T cells sorted from blood. The CDR3 here is CSVGGRRLYNEQFF. The CDR3 DNA reads TGCAGCGTAGGCGGGAGAAGGCTTTACAATGAGCAGTTCTTC.